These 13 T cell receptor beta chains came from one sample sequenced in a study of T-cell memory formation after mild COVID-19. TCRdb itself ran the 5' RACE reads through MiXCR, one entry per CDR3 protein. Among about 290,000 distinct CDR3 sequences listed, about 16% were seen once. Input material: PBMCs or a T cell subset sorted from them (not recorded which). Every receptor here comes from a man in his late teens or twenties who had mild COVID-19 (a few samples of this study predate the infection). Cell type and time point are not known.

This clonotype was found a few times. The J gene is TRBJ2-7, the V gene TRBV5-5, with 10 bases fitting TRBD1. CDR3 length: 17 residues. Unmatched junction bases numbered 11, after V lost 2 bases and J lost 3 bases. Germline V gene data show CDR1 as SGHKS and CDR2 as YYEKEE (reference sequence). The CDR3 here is CASSFRTGGDLGYEQYV. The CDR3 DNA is TGTGCCAGCAGCTTTAGGACAGGGGGAGACCTAGGCTACGAGCAGTACGTC.

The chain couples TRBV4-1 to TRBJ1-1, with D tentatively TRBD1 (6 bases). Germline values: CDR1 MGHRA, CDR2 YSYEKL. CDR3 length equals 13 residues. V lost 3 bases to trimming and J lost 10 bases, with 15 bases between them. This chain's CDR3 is CASSHPRGEVAFF. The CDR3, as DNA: TGCGCCAGCAGCCACCCTAGGGGGGAAGTAGCTTTCTTT.

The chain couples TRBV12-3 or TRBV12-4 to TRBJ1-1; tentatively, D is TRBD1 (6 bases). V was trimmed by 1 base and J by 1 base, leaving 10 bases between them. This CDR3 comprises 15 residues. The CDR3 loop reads CASSLVTGWNTEAFF. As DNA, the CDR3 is TGTGCCAGCAGTTTAGTGACAGGCTGGAACACTGAAGCTTTCTTT.

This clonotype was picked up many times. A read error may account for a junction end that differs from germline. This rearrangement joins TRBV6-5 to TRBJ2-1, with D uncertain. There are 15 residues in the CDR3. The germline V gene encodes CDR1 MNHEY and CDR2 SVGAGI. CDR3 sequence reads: CASSLGRGTYNEQFF. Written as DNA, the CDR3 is TGCGCCAGCAGCTTGGGTCGCGGTACCTACAATGAGCAGTTCTTC.

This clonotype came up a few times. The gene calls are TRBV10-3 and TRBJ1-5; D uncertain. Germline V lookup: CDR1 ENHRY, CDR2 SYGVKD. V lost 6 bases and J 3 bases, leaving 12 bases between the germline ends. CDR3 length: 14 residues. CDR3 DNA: TGTGCCATCAGCCCGGACGGCTCCAATCAGCCCCAGCATTTT. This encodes CAISPDGSNQPQHF.

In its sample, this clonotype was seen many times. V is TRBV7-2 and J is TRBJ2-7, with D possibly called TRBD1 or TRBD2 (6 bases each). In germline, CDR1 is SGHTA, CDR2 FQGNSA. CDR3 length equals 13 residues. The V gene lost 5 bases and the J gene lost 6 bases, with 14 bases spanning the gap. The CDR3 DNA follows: TGTGCCAGCAGCCTAAGGGGGGTCCGCGAGCAGTACTTC. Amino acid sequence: CASSLRGVREQYF. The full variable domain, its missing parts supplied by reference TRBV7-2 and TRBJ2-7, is GAGVSQSPSNKVTEKGKDVELRCDPISGHTALYWYRQSLGQGLEFLIYFQGNSAPDKSGLPSDRFSAERTGGSVSTLTIQRTQQEDSAVYLCASSLRGVREQYFGPGTRLTVT.

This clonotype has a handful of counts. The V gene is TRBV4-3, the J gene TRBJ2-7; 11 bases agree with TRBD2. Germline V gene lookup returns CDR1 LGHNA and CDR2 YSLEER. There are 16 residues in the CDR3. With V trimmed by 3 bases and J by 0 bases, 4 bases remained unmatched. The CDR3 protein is CASSQGTSGLSYEQYF. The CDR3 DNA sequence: TGCGCCAGCAGCCAGGGGACTAGCGGCCTCTCCTACGAGCAGTACTTC.

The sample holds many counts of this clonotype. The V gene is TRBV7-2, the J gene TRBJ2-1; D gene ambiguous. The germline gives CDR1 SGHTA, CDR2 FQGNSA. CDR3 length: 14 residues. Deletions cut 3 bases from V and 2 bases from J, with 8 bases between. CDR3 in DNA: TGTGCCAGCAGCTTCAGTGTCCCCTACAATGAGCAGTTCTTC. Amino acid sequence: CASSFSVPYNEQFF.

DNA of the CDR3: TGTGCCAGCAGCTCGGGACGGGGGTACGAGCAGTACTTC. It is translated as CASSSGRGYEQYF. The chain has TRBV7-2 and TRBJ2-7; D is perhaps TRBD2 (6 bases). Germline V gives CDR1 SGHTA, CDR2 FQGNSA. This CDR3 has 13 amino acids. V was cut by 4 bases and J by 4 bases, with 11 bases left in between.

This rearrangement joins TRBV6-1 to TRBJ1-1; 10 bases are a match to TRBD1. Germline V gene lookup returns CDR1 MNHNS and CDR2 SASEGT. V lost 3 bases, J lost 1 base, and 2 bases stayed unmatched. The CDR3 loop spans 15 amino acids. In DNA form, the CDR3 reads TGTGCCAGCAGTGATGGGACAGGGGAGAACACTGAAGCTTTCTTT. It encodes CASSDGTGENTEAFF.

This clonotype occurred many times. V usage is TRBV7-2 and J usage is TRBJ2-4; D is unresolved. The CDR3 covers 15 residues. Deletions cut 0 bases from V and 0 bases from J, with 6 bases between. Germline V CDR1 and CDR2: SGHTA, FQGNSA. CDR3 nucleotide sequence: TGTGCCAGCAGCTTAGCCGGATCAGCCAAAAACATTCAGTACTTC. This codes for CASSLAGSAKNIQYF.

CDR3: CAIRALGSTDVGGYTF. The CDR3, as DNA: TGTGCCATCAGGGCTCTCGGCTCTACAGACGTTGGTGGCTACACCTTC. The chain couples TRBV10-3 to TRBJ1-2; D uncertain. The V end was cut by 6 bases, the J end by 7 bases, with 24 bases between. In germline, CDR1 is ENHRY, CDR2 SYGVKD. The CDR3 length is 16 residues.

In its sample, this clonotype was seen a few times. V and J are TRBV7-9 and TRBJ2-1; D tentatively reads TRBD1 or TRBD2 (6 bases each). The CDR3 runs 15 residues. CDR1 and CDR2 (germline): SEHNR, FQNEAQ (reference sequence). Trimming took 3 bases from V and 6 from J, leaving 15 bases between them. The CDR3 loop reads CASSLSKGGGNEQFF. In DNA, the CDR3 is TGTGCCAGCAGCTTGTCTAAAGGAGGGGGCAATGAGCAGTTCTTC.